What follows are 4 T cell receptor beta chains derived from one specimen sequenced in a study of TIL therapy for anti-PD-1-resistant metastatic lung cancer. The immunoSEQ assay was v3. The protocol was immunoSEQ multiplex PCR, while the TCRdb copy is restricted to in-frame clones and leaves out a portion. The table has around 59,000 clones, around 69% seen once; the top ten hold roughly 7.2%. Documented time point: pre-treatment sample, taken before nivolumab and TIL therapy. Sequenced here: blood, sampled at baseline. The receptors stem from a person between 25 and 79 years old with non-small cell lung cancer.

This clone was counted once. The chain carries TRBV9 and TRBJ2-1; D gene unclear. The V end was cut by 1 base, the J end by 4 bases, with 6 bases between. Germline V lookup: CDR1 SGDLS, CDR2 YYNGEE. The CDR3 covers 13 residues. The CDR3 DNA sequence: TGTGCCAGCAGCGTATTCGCTTACAATGAGCAGTTCTTC. It yields the protein CASSVFAYNEQFF.

This clone came up once. This chain joins TRBV19 and TRBJ1-5; D might be TRBD1 (5 bases). Trimming took off 3 bases at V and 6 bases at J, with 6 bases between the two ends. Germline assignment: CDR1 LNHDA and CDR2 SQIVND (reference sequence). The CDR3 length is 12 residues. The CDR3 DNA sequence: TGTGCCAGTAGTATTCAGGGTCAGCCCCAGCATTTT. Amino acid sequence: CASSIQGQPQHF.

This clone was seen just once. This chain joins TRBV11-3 and TRBJ2-1; D remains ambiguous. Germline lookup yields CDR1 SGHNT and CDR2 YENEEA. The CDR3 is 14 residues long. V dropped 1 base and J dropped 2 bases, with 6 bases sitting between them. The CDR3 region is CASSLVKTYNEQFF. CDR3 nucleotides: TGTGCCAGCAGCTTAGTTAAGACCTACAATGAGCAGTTCTTC. The full variable domain, in which reference TRBV11-3 and TRBJ2-1 provide the parts outside the CDR3, is EAGVVQSPRYKIIEKKQPVAFWCNPISGHNTLYWYLQNLGQGPELLIRYENEEAVDDSQLPKDRFSAERLKGVDSTLKIQPAELGDSAVYLCASSLVKTYNEQFFGPGTRLTVL.

V gene TRBV6-5 combines with J gene TRBJ1-1; D uncertain. Between the trimmed V and J ends, which lost 0 bases and 1 base, there was a span of 9 bases. CDR1 MNHEY and CDR2 SVGAGI come from the germline V gene. The CDR3 runs 15 residues. The CDR3 DNA follows: TGTGCCAGCAGTTACTCAGGCCATTCGAACACTGAAGCTTTCTTT. Amino acid sequence: CASSYSGHSNTEAFF.